This T cell receptor beta chain was obtained from a study of OX40 agonist ivuxolimab in advanced cancers. Enrollment shut out patients with autoimmune disease history or systemic immunosuppression. Measured with immunoSEQ multiplex PCR; TCRdb has only the in-frame clones, and not every one. This sample carries fewer than 40,000 clones, over 60% of them seen once, and the ten largest clones take approximately 9.8%. Points from the study as a whole: Normalized T-cell clonal expansion was also low in some nonresponders.

Trimming removed 0 bases from V and 9 bases from J, with 10 bases in between. Germline V gene data show CDR1 as SGHRS and CDR2 as YFSETQ. The length of the CDR3 is 14 residues. This clone is labeled medium-sized. Its antigen is not known. This chain connects TRBV5-1 to TRBJ1-6; no firm D call. The TCR originated in an adult with an advanced solid tumor such as melanoma, head and neck, liver or kidney cancer. Sequences were derived from CD4+ or CD8+ T cells sorted from blood, sampled in a trial of the OX40 agonist ivuxolimab. The CDR3 here is CASSLEGGGSPLHF. The CDR3 coding sequence is TGCGCCAGCAGCTTGGAGGGCGGTGGTTCACCCCTCCACTTT.